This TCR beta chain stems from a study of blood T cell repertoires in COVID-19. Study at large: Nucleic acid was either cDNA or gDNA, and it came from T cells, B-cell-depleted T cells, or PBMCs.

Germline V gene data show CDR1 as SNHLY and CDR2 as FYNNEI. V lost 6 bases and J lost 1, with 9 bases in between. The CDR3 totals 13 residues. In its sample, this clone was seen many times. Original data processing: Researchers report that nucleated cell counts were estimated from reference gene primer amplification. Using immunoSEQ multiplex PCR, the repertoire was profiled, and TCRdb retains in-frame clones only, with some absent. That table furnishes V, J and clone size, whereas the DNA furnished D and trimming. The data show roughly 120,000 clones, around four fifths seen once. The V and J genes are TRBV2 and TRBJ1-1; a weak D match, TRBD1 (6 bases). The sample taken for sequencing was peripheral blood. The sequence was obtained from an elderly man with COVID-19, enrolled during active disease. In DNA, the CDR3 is TGTGCCAGCAGGAAACAGGGGAACACTGAAGCTTTCTTT. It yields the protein CASRKQGNTEAFF. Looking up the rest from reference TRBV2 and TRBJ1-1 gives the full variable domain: EPEVTQTPSHQVTQMGQEVILRCVPISNHLYFYWYRQILGQKVEFLVSFYNNEISEKSEIFDDQFSVERPDGSNFTLKIRSTKLEDSAMYFCASRKQGNTEAFFGQGTRLTVV.